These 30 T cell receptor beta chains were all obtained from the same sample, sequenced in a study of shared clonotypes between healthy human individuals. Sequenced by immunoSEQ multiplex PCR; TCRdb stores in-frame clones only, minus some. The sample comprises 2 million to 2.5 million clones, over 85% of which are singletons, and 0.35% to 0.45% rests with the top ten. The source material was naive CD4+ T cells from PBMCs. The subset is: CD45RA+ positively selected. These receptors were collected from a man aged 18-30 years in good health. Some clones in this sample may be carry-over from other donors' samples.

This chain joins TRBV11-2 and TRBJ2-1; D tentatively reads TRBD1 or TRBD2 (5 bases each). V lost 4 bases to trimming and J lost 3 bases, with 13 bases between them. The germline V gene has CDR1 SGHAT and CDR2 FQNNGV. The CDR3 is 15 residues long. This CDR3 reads CASSWDGLNYNEQFF. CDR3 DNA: TGTGCCAGCAGCTGGGACGGACTGAACTACAATGAGCAGTTCTTC.

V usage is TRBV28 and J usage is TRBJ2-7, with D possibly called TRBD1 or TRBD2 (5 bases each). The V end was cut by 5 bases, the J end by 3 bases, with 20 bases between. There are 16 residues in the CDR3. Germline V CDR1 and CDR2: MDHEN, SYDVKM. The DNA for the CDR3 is TGTGCCAGCAGTCCCAGAGGGGCGGCTAAATACTACGAGCAGTACTTC. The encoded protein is CASSPRGAAKYYEQYF.

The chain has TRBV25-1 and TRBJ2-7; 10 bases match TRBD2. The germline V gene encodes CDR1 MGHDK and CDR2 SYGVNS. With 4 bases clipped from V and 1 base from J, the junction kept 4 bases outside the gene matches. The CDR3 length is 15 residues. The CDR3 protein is CASSGAGGLSYEQYF. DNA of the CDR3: TGTGCCAGCAGTGGAGCGGGAGGGTTATCCTACGAGCAGTACTTC.

The CDR3 DNA sequence: TGTGCCAGCAGCATCCGGACAGGGGACAACACCGGGGAGCTGTTTTTT. Residues: CASSIRTGDNTGELFF. The gene calls are TRBV7-9 and TRBJ2-2; 9 bases match TRBD1. Germline V lookup: CDR1 SEHNR, CDR2 FQNEAQ (reference sequence). Trimming cost V 5 bases and J 2 bases; bases outside gene matches: 6. The CDR3 totals 16 residues.

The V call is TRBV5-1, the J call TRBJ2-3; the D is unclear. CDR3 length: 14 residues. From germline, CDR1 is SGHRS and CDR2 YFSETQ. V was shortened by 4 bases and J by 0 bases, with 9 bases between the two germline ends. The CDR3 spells CASSIPESTDTQYF. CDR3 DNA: TGCGCCAGCAGCATACCGGAGAGCACAGATACGCAGTATTTT. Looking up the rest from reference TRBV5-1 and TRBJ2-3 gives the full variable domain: KAGVTQTPRYLIKTRGQQVTLSCSPISGHRSVSWYQQTPGQGLQFLFEYFSETQRNKGNFPGRFSGRQFSNSRSEMNVSTLELGDSALYLCASSIPESTDTQYFGPGTRLTVL.

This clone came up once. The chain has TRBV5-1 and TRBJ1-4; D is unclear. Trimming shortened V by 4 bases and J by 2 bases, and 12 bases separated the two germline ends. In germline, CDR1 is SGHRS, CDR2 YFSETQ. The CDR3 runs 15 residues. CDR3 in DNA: TGCGCCAGCAGCCCACGGTCGGGGACTAATGAAAAACTGTTTTTT. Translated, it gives CASSPRSGTNEKLFF.

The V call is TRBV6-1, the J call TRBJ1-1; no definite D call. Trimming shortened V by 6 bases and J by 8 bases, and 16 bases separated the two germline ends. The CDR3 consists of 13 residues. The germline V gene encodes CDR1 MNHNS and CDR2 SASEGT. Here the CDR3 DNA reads TGTGCCAGCAGCATTAACACGGGTGGGGAAGCTTTCTTT. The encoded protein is CASSINTGGEAFF.

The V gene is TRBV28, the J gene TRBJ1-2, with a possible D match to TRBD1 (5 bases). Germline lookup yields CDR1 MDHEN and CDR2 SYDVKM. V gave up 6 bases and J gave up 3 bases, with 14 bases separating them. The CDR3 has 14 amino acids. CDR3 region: CASRSGQLDYGYTF. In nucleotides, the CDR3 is TGTGCCAGCAGGTCCGGACAACTCGACTATGGCTACACCTTC.

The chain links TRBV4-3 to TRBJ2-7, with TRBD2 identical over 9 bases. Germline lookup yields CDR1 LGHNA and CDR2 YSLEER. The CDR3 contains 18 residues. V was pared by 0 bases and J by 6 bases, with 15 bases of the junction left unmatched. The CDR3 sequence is CASSQDHSSAGGPGEQYF. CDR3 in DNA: TGCGCCAGCAGCCAAGATCACAGTTCGGCGGGAGGGCCCGGCGAGCAGTACTTC.

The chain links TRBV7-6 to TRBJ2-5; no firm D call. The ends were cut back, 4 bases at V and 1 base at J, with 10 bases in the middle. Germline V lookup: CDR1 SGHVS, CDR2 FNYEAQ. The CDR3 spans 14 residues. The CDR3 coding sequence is TGTGCCAGCAGCTATCGGGCAGGCCAAGAGACCCAGTACTTC. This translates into CASSYRAGQETQYF.

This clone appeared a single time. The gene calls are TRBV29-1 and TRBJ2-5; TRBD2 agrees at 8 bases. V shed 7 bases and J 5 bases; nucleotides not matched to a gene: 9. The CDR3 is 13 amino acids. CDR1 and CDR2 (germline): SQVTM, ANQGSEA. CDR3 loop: CSARGPGGETQYF. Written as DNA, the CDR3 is TGCAGCGCCCGAGGGCCGGGGGGGGAGACCCAGTACTTC.

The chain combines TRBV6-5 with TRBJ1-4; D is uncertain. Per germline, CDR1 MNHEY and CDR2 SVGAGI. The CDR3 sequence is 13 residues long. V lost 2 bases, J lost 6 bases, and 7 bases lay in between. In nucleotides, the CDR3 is TGTGCCAGCAGTTACGTTAGGGATGAAAAACTGTTTTTT. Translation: CASSYVRDEKLFF.

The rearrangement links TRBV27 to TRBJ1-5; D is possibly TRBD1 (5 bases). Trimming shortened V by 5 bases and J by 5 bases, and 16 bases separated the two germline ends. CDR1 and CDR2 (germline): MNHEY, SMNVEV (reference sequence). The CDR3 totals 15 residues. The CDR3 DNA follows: TGTGCCAGCAGTCGGGACGGGCAGCCCCATCAGCCCCAGCATTTT. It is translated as CASSRDGQPHQPQHF.

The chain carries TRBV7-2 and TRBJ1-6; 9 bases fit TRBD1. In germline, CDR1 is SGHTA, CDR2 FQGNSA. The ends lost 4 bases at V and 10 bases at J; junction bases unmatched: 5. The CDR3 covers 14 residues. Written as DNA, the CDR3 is TGTGCCAGCAGCTATCGGGACAGGGACTCACCCCTCCACTTT. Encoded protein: CASSYRDRDSPLHF.

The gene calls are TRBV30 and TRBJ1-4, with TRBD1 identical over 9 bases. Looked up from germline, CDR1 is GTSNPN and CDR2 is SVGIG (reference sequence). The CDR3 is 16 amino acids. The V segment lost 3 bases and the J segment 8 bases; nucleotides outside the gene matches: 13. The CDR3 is CAWRRFVGQGGEKLFF. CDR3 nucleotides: TGTGCCTGGAGGAGATTTGTGGGACAGGGCGGAGAAAAACTGTTTTTT.

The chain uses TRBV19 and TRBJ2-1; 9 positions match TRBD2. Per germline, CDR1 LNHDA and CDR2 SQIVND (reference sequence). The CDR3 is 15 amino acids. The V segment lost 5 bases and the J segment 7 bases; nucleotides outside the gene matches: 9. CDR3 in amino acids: CASSLVSGSWNEQFF. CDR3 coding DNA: TGTGCCAGTAGTTTGGTTAGCGGGAGTTGGAATGAGCAGTTCTTC.

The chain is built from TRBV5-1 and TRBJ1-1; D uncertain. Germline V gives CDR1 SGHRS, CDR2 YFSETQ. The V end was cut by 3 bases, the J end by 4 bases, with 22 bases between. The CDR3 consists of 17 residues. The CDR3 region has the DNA TGCGCCAGCAGCTCCGGCCGAGCTTACCGGTGGGGCACTGAAGCTTTCTTT. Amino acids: CASSSGRAYRWGTEAFF.

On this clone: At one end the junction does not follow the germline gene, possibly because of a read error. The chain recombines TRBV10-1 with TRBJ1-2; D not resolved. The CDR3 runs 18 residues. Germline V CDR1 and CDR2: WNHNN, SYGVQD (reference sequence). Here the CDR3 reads CAISDGDFPPVTNYGYTF. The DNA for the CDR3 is TGTGCCATCAGTGACGGTGACTTCCCACCCGTTACTAACTATGGCTACACCTTC.

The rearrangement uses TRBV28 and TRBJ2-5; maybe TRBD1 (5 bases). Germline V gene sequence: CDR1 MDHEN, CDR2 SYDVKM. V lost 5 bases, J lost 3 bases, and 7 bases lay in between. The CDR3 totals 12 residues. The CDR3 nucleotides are TGTGCCAGCAGTCAGGGCAAAGAGACCCAGTACTTC. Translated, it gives CASSQGKETQYF.

This chain's CDR3 is CASSPDASGGANVLTF. CDR3 nucleotide sequence: TGTGCCAGCTCACCAGACGCCTCCGGTGGGGCCAACGTCCTGACTTTC. The chain links TRBV18 to TRBJ2-6; D uncertain. V was pared by 2 bases and J by 3 bases, with 11 bases between. The CDR3 extends over 16 amino acids. The germline gives CDR1 KGHSH, CDR2 LQKENI. The full variable domain, rest sourced from reference TRBV18 and TRBJ2-6, is NAGVMQNPRHLVRRRGQEARLRCSPMKGHSHVYWYRQLPEEGLKFMVYLQKENIIDESGMPKERFSAEFPKEGPSILRIQQVVRGDSAAYFCASSPDASGGANVLTFGAGSRLTVL.

The CDR3 nucleotides are TGTGCCAGCAGCTCGCTGCCAGGGCAAGAGACCCAGTACTTC. The encoded protein is CASSSLPGQETQYF. The rearrangement links TRBV11-3 to TRBJ2-5, with D perhaps matching TRBD1 (5 bases). Germline V gene sequence: CDR1 SGHNT, CDR2 YENEEA. CDR3 size: 14 residues. V was trimmed by 4 bases and J by 2 bases, leaving 11 bases between them.

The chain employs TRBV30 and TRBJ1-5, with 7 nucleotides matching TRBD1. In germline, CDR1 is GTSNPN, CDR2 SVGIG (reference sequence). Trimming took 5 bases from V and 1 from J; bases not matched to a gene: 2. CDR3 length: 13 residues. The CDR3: CAWGDRSNQPQHF. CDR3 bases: TGTGCCTGGGGGGACAGAAGCAATCAGCCCCAGCATTTT.

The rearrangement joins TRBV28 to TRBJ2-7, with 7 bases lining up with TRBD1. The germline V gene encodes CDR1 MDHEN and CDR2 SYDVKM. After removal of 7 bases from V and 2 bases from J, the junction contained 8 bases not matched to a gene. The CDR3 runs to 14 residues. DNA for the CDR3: TGTGCCAGCATTAGCTGGGACAGCCCCTACGAGCAGTACTTC. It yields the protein CASISWDSPYEQYF.

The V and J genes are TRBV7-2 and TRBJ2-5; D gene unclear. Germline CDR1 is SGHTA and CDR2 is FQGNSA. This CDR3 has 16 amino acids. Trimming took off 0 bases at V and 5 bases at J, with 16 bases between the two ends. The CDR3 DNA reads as TGTGCCAGCAGCTTAGCGTGTGCCGTCTTCGTTGAGACCCAGTACTTC. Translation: CASSLACAVFVETQYF.

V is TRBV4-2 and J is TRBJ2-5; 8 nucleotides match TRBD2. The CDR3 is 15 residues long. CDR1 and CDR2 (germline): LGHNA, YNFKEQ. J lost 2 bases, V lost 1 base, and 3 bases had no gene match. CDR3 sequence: CASSQGGGGQETQYF. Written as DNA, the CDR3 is TGTGCCAGCAGCCAAGGGGGCGGGGGGCAAGAGACCCAGTACTTC.

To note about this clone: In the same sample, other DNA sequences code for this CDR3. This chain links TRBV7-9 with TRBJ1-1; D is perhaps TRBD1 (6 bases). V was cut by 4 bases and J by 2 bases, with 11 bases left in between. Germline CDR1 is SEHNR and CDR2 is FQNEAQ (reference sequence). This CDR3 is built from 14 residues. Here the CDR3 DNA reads TGTGCCAGCAGCTCCGGACAGCCAAACACTGAAGCTTTCTTT. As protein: CASSSGQPNTEAFF.

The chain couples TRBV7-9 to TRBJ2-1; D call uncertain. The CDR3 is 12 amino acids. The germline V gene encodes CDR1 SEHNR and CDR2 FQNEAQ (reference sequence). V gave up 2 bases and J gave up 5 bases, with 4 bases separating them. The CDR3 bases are TGTGCCAGCAGCTTAAGTCACAATGAGCAGTTCTTC. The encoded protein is CASSLSHNEQFF.

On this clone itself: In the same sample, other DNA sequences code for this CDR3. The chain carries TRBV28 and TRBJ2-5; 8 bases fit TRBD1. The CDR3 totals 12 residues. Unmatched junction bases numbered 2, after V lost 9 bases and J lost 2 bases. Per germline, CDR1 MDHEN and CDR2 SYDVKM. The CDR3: CASNRGQETQYF. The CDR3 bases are TGTGCCAGTAACAGGGGGCAAGAGACCCAGTACTTC.

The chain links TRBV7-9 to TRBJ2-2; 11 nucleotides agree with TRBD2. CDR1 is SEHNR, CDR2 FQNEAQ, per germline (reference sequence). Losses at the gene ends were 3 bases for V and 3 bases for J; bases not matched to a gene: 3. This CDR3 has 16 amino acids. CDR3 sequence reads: CASSFGTSGHTGELFF. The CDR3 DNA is TGTGCCAGCAGCTTCGGGACTAGCGGACACACCGGGGAGCTGTTTTTT.

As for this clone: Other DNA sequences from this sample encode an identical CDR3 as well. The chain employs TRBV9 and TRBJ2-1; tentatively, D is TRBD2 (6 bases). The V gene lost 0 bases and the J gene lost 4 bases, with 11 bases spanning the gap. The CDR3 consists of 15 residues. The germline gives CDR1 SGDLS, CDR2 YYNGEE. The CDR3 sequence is CASSVAGDGYNEQFF. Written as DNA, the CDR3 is TGTGCCAGCAGCGTAGCGGGAGACGGTTACAATGAGCAGTTCTTC.